This TCR beta chain derives from a study of T cell responses to AZD1222 COVID-19 vaccine. Overall study findings and caveats: Donors were mostly white British, more females; clonal diversity possibly underestimated.

Trimming cost V 1 base and J 7 bases; bases outside gene matches: 7. Germline loops: CDR1 LGHDT, CDR2 YNNKEL (reference sequence). The CDR3 length is 15 residues. Profiling relied on immunoSEQ multiplex PCR, and the TCRdb table lists in-frame clones only, not all of them. The table records roughly 78,000 clones, roughly four fifths of them present only once. This clone was counted between two and nine times. Its matching antigen is unknown. This TCR was recovered from an adult in good health. The specimen was peripheral blood, collected on day 0 of AZD1222 vaccination. The chain recombines TRBV3-1 (or the pseudogene TRBV3-2) with TRBJ2-1, with TRBD1 identical over 7 bases. The CDR3 region is CASSQGGGEANEQFF. The DNA for the CDR3 is TGTGCCAGCAGCCAAGGAGGGGGCGAGGCTAATGAGCAGTTCTTC.